This note documents a single T cell receptor beta chain sequence. The antigen remains undetermined. The record originates from a study of cytomegalovirus exposure and HLA in healthy donors. The PCR was carried out with 60 Vbeta primers and 13 Jbeta primers. Only in-frame clones appear in the TCRdb table, and some are missing; sequencing was by immunoSEQ multiplex PCR. The sample lists 150,000 to 250,000 clones, roughly 85% occurring once. V dropped 2 bases and J dropped 0 bases, with 9 bases sitting between them. In germline, CDR1 is SGHDT, CDR2 YYEEEE. CDR3 length: 15 residues. Study outcomes and limitations: The investigators catalogued 150 to 200 TCR beta chains as cytomegalovirus-associated. Follow-up analysis later connected one missense variant in DCLRE1C with trimming of TCR beta V- and J-genes. Per a prior analysis, the majority of TCR beta V segments were productive roughly 90% or roughly 30% of the time. The likely origin of a cluster of highly shared sequence variants was a sequencing artifact.

The origin of this receptor is a woman younger than 45 in good health and CMV-seropositive. Sequences were obtained from PBMCs. The genes are TRBV5-6 and TRBJ2-1; no clear D gene. CDR3 sequence: CASSLQISSYNEQFF. In nucleotides, the CDR3 is TGTGCCAGCAGCTTACAGATTAGCTCCTACAATGAGCAGTTCTTC. The variable domain in full, completed from reference TRBV5-6 and TRBJ2-1, reads DAGVTQSPTHLIKTRGQQVTLRCSPKSGHDTVSWYQQALGQGPQFIFQYYEEEERQRGNFPDRFSGHQFPNYSSELNVNALLLGDSALYLCASSLQISSYNEQFFGPGTRLTVL.